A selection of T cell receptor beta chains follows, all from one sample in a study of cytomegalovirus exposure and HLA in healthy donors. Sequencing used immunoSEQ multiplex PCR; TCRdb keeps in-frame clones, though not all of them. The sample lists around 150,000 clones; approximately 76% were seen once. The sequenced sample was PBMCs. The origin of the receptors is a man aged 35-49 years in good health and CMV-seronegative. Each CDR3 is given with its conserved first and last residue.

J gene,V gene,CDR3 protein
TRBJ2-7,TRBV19,CASKLSGSSYEQYF
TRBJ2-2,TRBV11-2,CASSLAGEYTGELFF
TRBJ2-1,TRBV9,CASSIESDRGNNEQFF
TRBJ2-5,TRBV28,CASSLRQGAWETQYF
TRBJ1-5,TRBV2,CASSEDGTGFQPQHF
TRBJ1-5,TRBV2,CASSWTGHQPQHF
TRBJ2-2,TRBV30,CAWTRLSGELFF
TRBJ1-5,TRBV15,CATSRESLRDYRGRDQPQHF
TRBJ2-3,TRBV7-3,CSSSPQGAMGVDTQYF
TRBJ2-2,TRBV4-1,CASSLGLAGKDTGELFF
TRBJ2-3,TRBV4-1,CASSQAPTSYKVTDTQYF
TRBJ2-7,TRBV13,CASSLVWGGSDREQYF
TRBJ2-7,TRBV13,CASSLSPQRSEQYF
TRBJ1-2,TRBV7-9,CASSPLDRGNYGYTF
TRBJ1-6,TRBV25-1,CASTSSGTGDSPLHF
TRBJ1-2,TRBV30,CAWRSKGGYGYTF
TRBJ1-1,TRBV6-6,CASSYSGTENTEAFF
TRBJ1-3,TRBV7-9,CASSPSLFNTIYF
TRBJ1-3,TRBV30,CAWSRAGSSGNTIYF
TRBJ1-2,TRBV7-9,CASSNSAGGGNDGYTF
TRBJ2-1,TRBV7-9,CASSESSGRFYEQFF
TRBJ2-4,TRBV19,CASSIGGTRLAKNIQYF
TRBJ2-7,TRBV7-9,CASSLVVTGGSYEQYF
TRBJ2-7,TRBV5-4,CASISREYEQYF
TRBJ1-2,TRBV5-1,CASSLGRNYGYTF
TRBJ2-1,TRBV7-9,CASSLRAGGYNEQFF
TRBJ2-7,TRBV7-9,CASSLGPSGIDEQYF
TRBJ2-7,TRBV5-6,CASSLAFYEQYF
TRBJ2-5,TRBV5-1,CASSYYRDTLAQETQYF
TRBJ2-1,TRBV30,CAWSTGRAEFF
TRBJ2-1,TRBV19,CASTKVPSGYNEQFF
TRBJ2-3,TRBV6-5,CASSYWAGGLTDTQYF
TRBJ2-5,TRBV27,CASSLYSVDRGQETQYF
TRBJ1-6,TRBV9,CASSPWDSYNSPLHF
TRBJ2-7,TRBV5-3,CARSLPSSGKGYEQYF
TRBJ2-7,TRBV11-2,CASSSLSDEQYF